The 2 T cell receptor beta chains given below trace back to one sample, sequenced in a study of T-cell reconstitution after alpha-beta-depleted transplantation in children. Unique molecular identifiers were built into the TCRbeta library. Using its own MiXCR run on the PCR reads, TCRdb lists one record per CDR3 protein. Here the sample spans 250,000 to 400,000 distinct CDR3 sequences, around 25% being singletons. The source material was PBMCs, mostly from graft donor cells, sampled 180 days after TCRalphabeta/CD19-depleted stem cell transplant. The receptors shown here come from a male patient aged 10 to 17 who had a stem cell transplant for acute lymphoblastic leukemia, so the T cells may come from the graft donor.

The sample holds many counts of this clonotype. The rearrangement joins TRBV5-1 to TRBJ2-4; 7 positions match TRBD1. CDR3 length: 15 amino acids. Germline V lookup: CDR1 SGHRS, CDR2 YFSETQ. Losses at the gene ends were 4 bases for V and 8 bases for J; bases not matched to a gene: 12. CDR3 residues: CASSLRTGSVDIQYF. CDR3 nucleotides: TGCGCCAGCAGCCTTAGGACAGGATCTGTTGACATTCAGTACTTC.

The CDR3 sequence is CASSLFTSGLPDEQFF. CDR3 sequence (DNA): TGTGCCAGCAGCCTTTTTACTAGCGGGTTACCAGATGAGCAGTTCTTC. This rearrangement joins TRBV7-9 to TRBJ2-1; 9 bases map to TRBD2. CDR3 size: 16 residues. Looked up from germline, CDR1 is SEHNR and CDR2 is FQNEAQ (reference sequence). J lost 8 bases, V lost 5 bases, and 13 bases had no gene match.